Listed below are T cell receptor beta chains from one sample, sequenced in a study of shared clonotypes between healthy human individuals. Profiled with immunoSEQ multiplex PCR; TCRdb holds only in-frame clones, not every one. The table records more than 2 million clones, about 94% of them present only once. Sequenced sample: naive CD4+ T cells sorted from blood. These receptors were collected from a young man in good health. CDR3s include the opening cysteine and the closing phenylalanine or tryptophan. Each record gives: clone size, V gene, J gene, D gene, CDR3 DNA, CDR3 protein. D genes are given only for firm matches. Only part of the rows carry a size: once, few, many, or a class if the clone is expanded.

-,TRBV29-1,TRBJ2-7,-,TGCAGCGTTGGTCGTCATTTCGAGCAGTACTTC,CSVGRHFEQYF
-,TRBV9,TRBJ1-1,-,TGTGCCAGCAGCACCCCAGGGGCCGGAGCTGAAGCTTTCTTT,CASSTPGAGAEAFF
-,TRBV10-1,TRBJ2-3,-,TGCGCCAGCAGTGTAGGGCGGGGGCTACGCACAGATACGCAGTATTTT,CASSVGRGLRTDTQYF
-,TRBV6-1,TRBJ2-3,TRBD1,TGTGCCAGCAGTCTTGGACAGGGTCCAGATACGCAGTATTTT,CASSLGQGPDTQYF
-,TRBV5-1,TRBJ1-2,TRBD1,TGCGCCAGCAGCTTGGATACAGGGGTCTATGGCTACACCTTC,CASSLDTGVYGYTF
-,TRBV7-6,TRBJ2-5,-,TGTGCCAGCAGCCGCGGGGTGGTCGAGACCCAGTACTTC,CASSRGVVETQYF
-,TRBV6-6,TRBJ2-2,TRBD1,TGTGCCAGCAGTTACCAGGGACAGGGGGCCGGGGAGCTGTTTTTT,CASSYQGQGAGELFF
-,TRBV5-6,TRBJ1-1,-,TGTGCCAGCAGCTTACCGGTGAACACTGAAGCTTTCTTT,CASSLPVNTEAFF
-,TRBV30,TRBJ1-1,TRBD1,TGTGCCTGGAAGGGACAGGGGAACACTGAAGCTTTCTTT,CAWKGQGNTEAFF
-,TRBV5-1,TRBJ2-2,-,TGCGCCAGCAGCTTGGCTGGGGGTGACACCGGGGAGCTGTTTTTT,CASSLAGGDTGELFF
-,TRBV9,TRBJ2-3,-,TGTGCCAGCAGCGCCTCTAGCACAGATACGCAGTATTTT,CASSASSTDTQYF
once,TRBV18,TRBJ2-6,TRBD1,TGTGCCAGCTCACCGACGGGACAGAACTCTGGGGCCAACGTCCTGACTTTC,CASSPTGQNSGANVLTF
-,TRBV7-9,TRBJ2-1,-,TGTGCCAGCACCCGTAGGGTGACCAATGAGCAGTTCTTC,CASTRRVTNEQFF
-,TRBV18,TRBJ1-1,-,TGTGCCAGCTCACCGTATCAGGAAGCTGAAGCTTTCTTT,CASSPYQEAEAFF
-,TRBV7-9,TRBJ1-5,TRBD1,TGTGCCAGCAGCTTAGGACAGGGGGCTCATCAGCCCCAGCATTTT,CASSLGQGAHQPQHF
-,TRBV18,TRBJ1-1,-,TGTGCCAGCTCACCACTCCAGGGTCCAAACACTGAAGCTTTCTTT,CASSPLQGPNTEAFF
-,TRBV9,TRBJ1-6,-,TGTGCCAGCAGCGTAGGACCCCCAGGAACACCCCTCCACTTT,CASSVGPPGTPLHF
once,TRBV29-1,TRBJ2-1,TRBD2,TGCAGCGTTGCGGGAGGGCCAGGTTACAATGAGCAGTTCTTC,CSVAGGPGYNEQFF
few,TRBV30,TRBJ2-7,-,TGTGCCTGGAACGCGAGGGGCGAGCAGTACTTC,CAWNARGEQYF
-,TRBV29-1,TRBJ1-2,-,TGCAGCGTTGAAGGTTATGGAGGGGCTCCCTATGGCTACACCTTC,CSVEGYGGAPYGYTF
once,TRBV11-2,TRBJ1-2,TRBD1,TGTGCCAGCAGCTTAACAGGGGCTTATGGCTACACCTTC,CASSLTGAYGYTF
-,TRBV6-1,TRBJ1-5,-,TGTGCCAGCAGTGAAGCGTGGGGCAATCAGCCCCAGCATTTT,CASSEAWGNQPQHF
-,TRBV5-1,TRBJ1-4,TRBD1,TGCGCCAGCAGCGTAACAGGGGCAACTAATGAAAAACTGTTTTTT,CASSVTGATNEKLFF
-,TRBV19,TRBJ1-2,TRBD1,TGTGCCAGTACCCCTTTCAGGACAGGGGGCCTCTATGGCTACACCTTC,CASTPFRTGGLYGYTF
-,TRBV5-5,TRBJ1-1,-,TGTGCCAGCAGCTTGGCACAGATGAACACTGAAGCTTTCTTT,CASSLAQMNTEAFF
-,TRBV9,TRBJ2-1,-,TGTGCCAGCAGCGTAGTCCCCGGTCGGGAGCAGTTCTTC,CASSVVPGREQFF
-,TRBV6-5,TRBJ2-5,-,TGTGCCAGCAGTTACGATCCCTCGGGGCAGGGAAAGACCCAGTACTTC,CASSYDPSGQGKTQYF
-,TRBV2,TRBJ1-4,TRBD1,TGTGCCAGCAGTCGGGGACAGGTCTTATCACTGTTTTTT,CASSRGQVLSLFF
once,TRBV6-1,TRBJ2-1,-,TGTGCCAGCAGTGGGGGATCATACCTCATGGATGAGCAGTTCTTC,CASSGGSYLMDEQFF